This T cell receptor (beta chain) was captured by sequencing in a study of T cell changes during pregnancy in multiple sclerosis. Assay: immunoSEQ multiplex PCR; the TCRdb copy retains only in-frame clones and omits some. The sample records tens of thousands of clones, around 94% being singletons. V lost 0 bases and J lost 7, with 12 bases in between. This CDR3 is 15 amino acids long. Germline values: CDR1 SNHLY, CDR2 FYNNEI. The starting material was peripheral blood, obtained in the third trimester of pregnancy. This TCR was sampled from a female donor in good health, enrolled as a control in a pregnancy study. The chain is built from TRBV2 and TRBJ2-2; no definite D call. The CDR3 protein is CASSEAYLGGGELFF. The CDR3 DNA follows: TGTGCCAGCAGTGAAGCGTACTTAGGCGGCGGGGAGCTGTTTTTT.